This TCR beta chain appears in the sequencing data of a study of blood T cell repertoires in COVID-19. This clone was seen a handful of times. The repertoire was sequenced with immunoSEQ multiplex PCR; TCRdb's copy has only in-frame clones and lacks some. The top ten clones hold roughly 13% of a sample with 120,000 to 150,000 clones, 85% to 90% of them seen once. Trimming shortened V by 5 bases and J by 7 bases, and 8 bases separated the two germline ends. CDR3 length: 11 residues. This TCR was recovered from a young man with COVID-19, enrolled during active disease. The chain recombines TRBV12-3 or TRBV12-4 with TRBJ1-1, with a tentative D call TRBD1 (6 bases). Material: peripheral blood. The CDR3 region has the DNA TGTGCCAGCAGTACAGGGCATGAAGCTTTCTTT. This gives the protein CASSTGHEAFF.